This passage covers 29 T cell receptor beta chains from one sample sequenced in a study of blood T cell repertoires in COVID-19. The protocol was immunoSEQ multiplex PCR, while the TCRdb copy is restricted to in-frame clones and leaves out a portion. The data show 380,000 or so clones, with 85% to 90% seen just once and 0.95% to 1% held by the top ten. Sequenced sample: PBMCs or T cells enriched from blood (not recorded which). These receptors were taken from a woman aged 25 to 39 with acute COVID-19.

J is TRBJ2-3 and V is TRBV2, with a possible D match to TRBD2 (5 bases). The germline V gene encodes CDR1 SNHLY and CDR2 FYNNEI. The CDR3 covers 13 residues. Trimming left V 4 bases short and J 3 bases short, with 8 bases between. In nucleotides, the CDR3 is TGTGCCAGCAGTGTTGGCGGGACAGATACGCAGTATTTT. It is translated as CASSVGGTDTQYF.

This clone has a single count. The chain carries TRBV3-1 (or the pseudogene TRBV3-2) and TRBJ1-2; D unclear. Germline assignment: CDR1 LGHDT and CDR2 YNNKEL (reference sequence). This CDR3 has 14 residues. V dropped 5 bases and J dropped 7 bases, with 17 bases sitting between them. Written as DNA, the CDR3 is TGTGCCAGCAGCAACCGGGCACTGGAGGGTGGCTACACCTTC. Translation gives CASSNRALEGGYTF.

The chain joins TRBV13 to TRBJ1-1; D gene unclear. The CDR3 has 14 residues. Germline V gene lookup returns CDR1 PRHDT and CDR2 FYEKMQ (reference sequence). The V end was cut by 2 bases, the J end by 5 bases, with 12 bases between. The CDR3: CASSLRSQQTEAFF. The CDR3 region has the DNA TGTGCCAGCAGCTTACGTTCACAGCAAACTGAAGCTTTCTTT.

The chain combines TRBV3-1 (or the pseudogene TRBV3-2) with TRBJ1-2, with 9 bases that match TRBD1. V dropped 6 bases and J dropped 2; count of bases not matched to a gene: 10. Germline CDR1 and CDR2: LGHDT and YNNKEL (reference sequence). This CDR3 contains 16 residues. CDR3: CASSHEGQGGNYGYTF. The CDR3 coding sequence is TGTGCCAGCAGTCACGAGGGACAGGGAGGAAACTATGGCTACACCTTC.

The chain combines TRBV20-1 with TRBJ2-1, with a weak D call TRBD1 (5 bases). V lost 6 bases to trimming and J lost 8 bases, with 11 bases between them. Germline V gene lookup returns CDR1 DFQATT and CDR2 SNEGSKA (reference sequence). This CDR3 has 11 amino acids. CDR3 nucleotides: TGCAGTGCCGAGAAGGGGTATGAGCAGTTCTTC. It codes for CSAEKGYEQFF.

V usage is TRBV28 and J usage is TRBJ2-5; possibly TRBD1 for D (8 bases). Trimming pared 3 bases from V and 5 bases from J, leaving 16 bases between. The CDR3 consists of 15 residues. Germline lookup yields CDR1 MDHEN and CDR2 SYDVKM. CDR3 amino acids: CASSLMTGEGETQYF. The CDR3 DNA reads as TGTGCCAGCAGTTTGATGACAGGGGAGGGGGAGACCCAGTACTTC.

The rearrangement links TRBV7-9 to TRBJ1-1; D possibly corresponds to TRBD1 (6 bases). This CDR3 has 15 amino acids. Germline-derived CDR1 and CDR2 are SEHNR and FQNEAQ (reference sequence). Deletions cut 4 bases from V and 1 base from J, with 13 bases between. The CDR3 DNA reads as TGTGCCAGCAGCTCCACGGGACACTCGAACACTGAAGCTTTCTTT. It specifies CASSSTGHSNTEAFF. Drawing the rest from reference TRBV7-9 and TRBJ1-1, the complete variable domain is DTGVSQNPRHKITKRGQNVTFRCDPISEHNRLYWYRQTLGQGPEFLTYFQNEAQLEKSRLLSDRFSAERPKGSFSTLEIQRTEQGDSAMYLCASSSTGHSNTEAFFGQGTRLTVV.

The chain links TRBV10-2 to TRBJ2-7, with 14 nucleotides matching TRBD2. The CDR3 is 15 amino acids. The V and J ends lost 6 bases and 5 bases, in that order; junction bases with no gene match: 6. CDR1 is WSHSY, CDR2 SAAADI, per germline. CDR3 DNA: TGCGCCAGCAGAGTGACTAGCGGGGGGGTGGACGAGCAGTACTTC. It is translated as CASRVTSGGVDEQYF.

V is TRBV2 and J is TRBJ1-4; tentative D call: TRBD1 (6 bases). There are 13 residues in the CDR3. Trimming removed 4 bases from V and 12 bases from J, with 15 bases in between. Germline V lookup: CDR1 SNHLY, CDR2 FYNNEI. DNA for the CDR3: TGTGCCAGCAGTGTTACAGGGTACGAGGAACTGTTTTTT. This gives the protein CASSVTGYEELFF. The full variable domain, with the rest looked up from reference TRBV2 and TRBJ1-4, is EPEVTQTPSHQVTQMGQEVILRCVPISNHLYFYWYRQILGQKVEFLVSFYNNEISEKSEIFDDQFSVERPDGSNFTLKIRSTKLEDSAMYFCASSVTGYEELFFGSGTQLSVL.

V is TRBV11-1 and J is TRBJ2-1, with 9 bases identical to TRBD1. With V trimmed by 3 bases and J by 8 bases, 11 bases remained unmatched. The CDR3 contains 16 residues. The germline V gene has CDR1 SGHAT and CDR2 FQDESV (reference sequence). For the CDR3, the DNA is TGTGCCAGCAGCTTGGGAATTGGGGGACAGGGCGATGAGCAGTTCTTC. Its protein is CASSLGIGGQGDEQFF.

The rearrangement joins TRBV4-1 to TRBJ1-1; 8 bases fit TRBD1. V lost 4 bases and J lost 1; bases outside the gene matches: 5. CDR1 and CDR2 (germline): MGHRA, YSYEKL. The CDR3 has 15 amino acids. The CDR3, as DNA: TGCGCCAGCAGCCCGACAGGGGCGAGGAACACTGAAGCTTTCTTT. Its protein product is CASSPTGARNTEAFF.

The V and J genes are TRBV30 and TRBJ2-2, with TRBD1 matching over 7 bases. Germline CDR1 GTSNPN, CDR2 SVGIG (reference sequence). The CDR3 is made up of 13 amino acids. Trimming cost V 5 bases and J 4 bases; bases outside gene matches: 4. DNA for the CDR3: TGTGCCTGGCTCACAGGGGCCACCGGGGAGCTGTTTTTT. Protein: CAWLTGATGELFF.

Only a few counts were recorded for this clone. The chain combines TRBV18 with TRBJ2-7; D not certain. Looked up from germline, CDR1 is KGHSH and CDR2 is LQKENI. This CDR3 has 12 residues. Deletions cut 3 bases from V and 1 base from J, with 4 bases between. The CDR3 nucleotides are TGTGCCAGCTCACCCGGGTCCTACGAGCAGTACTTC. This encodes CASSPGSYEQYF.

The rearrangement links TRBV7-9 to TRBJ2-7; tentative D call: TRBD2 (5 bases). The germline V and J ends were trimmed by 3 bases and 12 bases, with 18 bases remaining between them. The germline V gene has CDR1 SEHNR and CDR2 FQNEAQ (reference sequence). CDR3 length: 13 amino acids. Written as DNA, the CDR3 is TGTGCCAGCAGCTTCTCCGGACTCACCTCAACGTACTTC. This gives the protein CASSFSGLTSTYF.

In this sample, this clone turned up once. The chain is built from TRBV5-1 and TRBJ2-7; TRBD1 matches at 7 bases. This CDR3 is built from 13 residues. CDR1 is SGHRS and CDR2 is YFSETQ in the germline V gene. V lost 3 bases, J lost 4 bases, and 4 bases stayed unmatched. The CDR3 sequence is CASSWDSSYEQYF. The CDR3 DNA sequence: TGCGCCAGCAGCTGGGACAGTTCTTACGAGCAGTACTTC.

The chain has TRBV2 and TRBJ2-2, with D possibly TRBD2 on 7 matching bases. Germline CDR1 is SNHLY and CDR2 is FYNNEI. Trimming took 6 bases from V and 5 from J, leaving 22 bases between them. The CDR3 is 17 residues long. CDR3 in amino acids: CASSLQRGGPGTGELFF. The CDR3 DNA is TGTGCCAGCAGCCTACAAAGGGGGGGCCCGGGTACCGGGGAGCTGTTTTTT.

The J gene is TRBJ2-3, the V gene TRBV5-1; TRBD2 matches at 7 bases. There are 16 residues in the CDR3. Germline V gene sequence: CDR1 SGHRS, CDR2 YFSETQ. Trimming cost V 1 base and J 1 base; bases outside gene matches: 6. The CDR3 region is CASSLRASGGTDTQYF. The CDR3 nucleotides read TGCGCCAGCAGCTTGCGCGCTAGCGGAGGCACAGATACGCAGTATTTT.

The chain links TRBV7-2 to TRBJ2-5; maybe TRBD1 (6 bases). The CDR3 has 16 residues. Trimming left V 0 bases short and J 3 bases short, with 14 bases between. Germline V gene lookup returns CDR1 SGHTA and CDR2 FQGNSA. As DNA, the CDR3 is TGTGCCAGCAGCTTAGCGGGGGCCTTGGATAAAGAGACCCAGTACTTC. Translated, it gives CASSLAGALDKETQYF.

V usage is TRBV5-1 and J usage is TRBJ1-2; 8 bases are a match to TRBD1. Trimming at V came to 4 bases and at J to 5 bases, leaving 7 bases not matched to a gene. CDR1 and CDR2 (germline): SGHRS, YFSETQ. The CDR3 is 14 residues long. The CDR3 is CASSRGTGQYGYTF. As DNA, the CDR3 is TGCGCCAGCAGCAGGGGGACAGGCCAATATGGCTACACCTTC.

The chain carries TRBV9 and TRBJ2-3; 11 bases line up with TRBD2. The germline V gene has CDR1 SGDLS and CDR2 YYNGEE. This CDR3 is 16 amino acids long. V shed 0 bases and J 2 bases; nucleotides not matched to a gene: 2. CDR3 loop: CASSVELAGATDTQYF. As DNA, the CDR3 is TGTGCCAGCAGCGTAGAACTAGCGGGGGCCACAGATACGCAGTATTTT.

The chain carries TRBV10-2 and TRBJ2-3; TRBD2 aligns across 8 bases. The CDR3 consists of 16 residues. Germline CDR1 WSHSY, CDR2 SAAADI. V lost 6 bases, J lost 5 bases, and 13 bases stayed unmatched. CDR3 in DNA: TGCGCCAGCAGCCCTGGGGGGCGGGGGGTCCTAGATACGCAGTATTTT. Encoded protein: CASSPGGRGVLDTQYF.

The chain employs TRBV27 and TRBJ1-2, with a possible D match to TRBD1 (6 bases). Trimming removed 3 bases at V and 6 bases at J, with 14 bases between. The germline V gene encodes CDR1 MNHEY and CDR2 SMNVEV (reference sequence). This CDR3 is built from 14 residues. Here the CDR3 reads CASSFQGTSHGYTF. The CDR3 DNA reads as TGTGCCAGCAGTTTTCAGGGGACGTCCCATGGCTACACCTTC.

The rearrangement uses TRBV7-8 and TRBJ2-7; the D is unclear. CDR3 length: 16 residues. Germline assignment: CDR1 SGHVS and CDR2 FQNEAQ. V shed 5 bases and J shed 6 bases, with 23 bases lying between them. The CDR3 DNA is TGTGCCAGCAGCACACCCGCCCGCGGCTCCCTTGGCGAGCAGTACTTC. Protein sequence: CASSTPARGSLGEQYF.

The genes are TRBV18 and TRBJ2-1, with 8 bases lining up with TRBD2. J was trimmed by 6 bases and V by 3 bases; bases with no gene match: 1. Germline loops: CDR1 KGHSH, CDR2 LQKENI. The length of the CDR3 is 13 residues. CDR3 sequence reads: CASSPGTSNEQFF. CDR3 DNA: TGTGCCAGCTCACCCGGGACTAGCAATGAGCAGTTCTTC. Using reference TRBV18 and TRBJ2-1 for the parts outside the CDR3, the full variable domain is NAGVMQNPRHLVRRRGQEARLRCSPMKGHSHVYWYRQLPEEGLKFMVYLQKENIIDESGMPKERFSAEFPKEGPSILRIQQVVRGDSAAYFCASSPGTSNEQFFGPGTRLTVL.

The rearrangement links TRBV29-1 to TRBJ2-3, with TRBD2 matching 14 bases. CDR1 is SQVTM, CDR2 ANQGSEA, per germline. This CDR3 spans 14 amino acids. Trimming took 7 bases from V and 5 from J; bases not matched to a gene: 5. CDR3 nucleotides: TGCAGCGGACGACTAGCGGGAGGGAGAGATACGCAGTATTTT. It encodes CSGRLAGGRDTQYF.

The chain recombines TRBV3-1 (or the pseudogene TRBV3-2) with TRBJ1-2, with D perhaps matching TRBD1 (5 bases). V shed 4 bases and J shed 4 bases, with 19 bases lying between them. CDR1 is LGHDT and CDR2 is YNNKEL in the germline V gene (reference sequence). The CDR3 contains 16 residues. The CDR3 reads CASSPENRDSLYGYTF. The CDR3 coding sequence is TGTGCCAGCAGCCCCGAAAATCGGGACTCTCTCTATGGCTACACCTTC.

The chain combines TRBV2 with TRBJ1-6; tentative D call: TRBD1 (5 bases). V was clipped by 7 bases and J by 0 bases, with 19 bases between them. This CDR3 is 18 amino acids long. Germline V lookup: CDR1 SNHLY, CDR2 FYNNEI. CDR3: CASKVVAGSSSYNSPLHF. CDR3 bases: TGTGCCAGCAAGGTGGTAGCAGGGTCGAGCTCCTATAATTCACCCCTCCACTTT.

This chain links TRBV25-1 with TRBJ1-1; possible D gene TRBD1, 6 bases. From germline, CDR1 is MGHDK and CDR2 SYGVNS. Trimming took 7 bases from V and 10 from J, leaving 13 bases between them. This CDR3 has 11 residues. CDR3 nucleotides: TGTGCCAGCAAGGGACATTCGGGAGCTTTCTTT. Translating it yields CASKGHSGAFF.

This CDR3 is CASRGRTADTQYF. The DNA of the CDR3 is TGTGCCAGTAGGGGCCGGACAGCAGATACGCAGTATTTT. This chain joins TRBV19 and TRBJ2-3; TRBD1 is a possible D gene (6 bases). The CDR3 has 13 residues. V was shortened by 6 bases and J by 4 bases, with 11 bases between the two germline ends. Looked up from germline, CDR1 is LNHDA and CDR2 is SQIVND (reference sequence).